This T cell receptor beta chain was sequenced in a study of radiation and T cells in renal cell carcinoma. Germline CDR1 is SGHVS and CDR2 is FQNEAQ. CDR3 length: 14 amino acids. V lost 3 bases to trimming and J lost 3 bases, with 11 bases between them. Profiled with immunoSEQ multiplex PCR; TCRdb holds only in-frame clones, not every one. The profile shows 150,000 to 200,000 clones, about 85% of them singletons. Time point defined: blood 4 weeks post-SBRT, at nephrectomy. Noted treatment: 15 Gy SBRT to primary tumor, nephrectomy 4 weeks later. The source is a woman aged 50 to 60 with renal cell carcinoma. The chain carries TRBV7-8 and TRBJ1-1; tentative D call: TRBD1 (5 bases). Here the sequenced sample was blood, taken from a patient whose treatment included radiotherapy and nephrectomy. CDR3 coding DNA: TGTGCCAGCAGCTTGTCTGCGGGGGACACTGAAGCTTTCTTT. Protein sequence: CASSLSAGDTEAFF. Together with reference TRBV7-8 and TRBJ1-1, the CDR3 gives the full variable domain: GAGVSQSPRYKVAKRGQDVALRCDPISGHVSLFWYQQALGQGPEFLTYFQNEAQLDKSGLPSDRFFAERPEGSVSTLKIQRTQQEDSAVYLCASSLSAGDTEAFFGQGTRLTVV.